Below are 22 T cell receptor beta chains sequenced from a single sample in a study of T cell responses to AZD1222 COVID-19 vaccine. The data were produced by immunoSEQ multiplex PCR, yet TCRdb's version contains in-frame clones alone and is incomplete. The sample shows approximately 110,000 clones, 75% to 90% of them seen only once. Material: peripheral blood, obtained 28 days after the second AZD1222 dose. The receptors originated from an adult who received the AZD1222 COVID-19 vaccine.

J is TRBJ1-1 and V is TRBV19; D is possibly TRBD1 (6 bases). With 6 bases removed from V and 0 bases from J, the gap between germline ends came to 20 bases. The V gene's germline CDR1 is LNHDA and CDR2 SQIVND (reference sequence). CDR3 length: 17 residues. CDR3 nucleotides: TGTGCCAGTAGCAAGGGGGGCCAGGCCCTCATGAACACTGAAGCTTTCTTT. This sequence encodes CASSKGGQALMNTEAFF.

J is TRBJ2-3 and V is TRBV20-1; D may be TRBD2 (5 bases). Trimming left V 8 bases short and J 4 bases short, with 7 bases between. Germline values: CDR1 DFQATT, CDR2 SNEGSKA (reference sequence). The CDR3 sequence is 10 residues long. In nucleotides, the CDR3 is TGCAGTAGCGGTTCAGATACGCAGTATTTT. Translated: CSSGSDTQYF.

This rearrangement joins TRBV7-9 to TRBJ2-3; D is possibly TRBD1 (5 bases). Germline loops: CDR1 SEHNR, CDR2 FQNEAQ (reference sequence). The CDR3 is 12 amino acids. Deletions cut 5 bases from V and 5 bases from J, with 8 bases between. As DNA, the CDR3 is TGTGCCAGCAGCCTACAGGTAGATACGCAGTATTTT. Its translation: CASSLQVDTQYF.

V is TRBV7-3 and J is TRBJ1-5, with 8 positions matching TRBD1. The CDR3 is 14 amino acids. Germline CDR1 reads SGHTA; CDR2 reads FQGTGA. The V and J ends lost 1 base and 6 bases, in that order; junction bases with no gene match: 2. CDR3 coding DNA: TGTGCCAGCAGCTTAAAGACAGGGGTTCAGCCCCAGCATTTT. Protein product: CASSLKTGVQPQHF.

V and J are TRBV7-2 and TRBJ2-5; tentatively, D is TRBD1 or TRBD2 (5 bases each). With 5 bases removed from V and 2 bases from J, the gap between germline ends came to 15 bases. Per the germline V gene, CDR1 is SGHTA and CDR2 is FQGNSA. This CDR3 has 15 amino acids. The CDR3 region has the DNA TGTGCCAGCAGCGAGGACACGGGCGGGCAAGAGACCCAGTACTTC. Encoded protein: CASSEDTGGQETQYF. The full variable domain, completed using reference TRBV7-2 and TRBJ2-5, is GAGVSQSPSNKVTEKGKDVELRCDPISGHTALYWYRQSLGQGLEFLIYFQGNSAPDKSGLPSDRFSAERTGGSVSTLTIQRTQQEDSAVYLCASSEDTGGQETQYFGPGTRLLVL.

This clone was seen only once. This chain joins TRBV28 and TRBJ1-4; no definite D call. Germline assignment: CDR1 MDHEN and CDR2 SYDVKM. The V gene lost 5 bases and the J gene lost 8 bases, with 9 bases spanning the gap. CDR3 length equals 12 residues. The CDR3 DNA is TGTGCCAGCAGTACAACGCCGGAAAAACTGTTTTTT. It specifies CASSTTPEKLFF. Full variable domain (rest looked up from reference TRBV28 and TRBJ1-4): DVKVTQSSRYLVKRTGEKVFLECVQDMDHENMFWYRQDPGLGLRLIYFSYDVKMKEKGDIPEGYSVSREKKERFSLILESASTNQTSMYLCASSTTPEKLFFGSGTQLSVL.

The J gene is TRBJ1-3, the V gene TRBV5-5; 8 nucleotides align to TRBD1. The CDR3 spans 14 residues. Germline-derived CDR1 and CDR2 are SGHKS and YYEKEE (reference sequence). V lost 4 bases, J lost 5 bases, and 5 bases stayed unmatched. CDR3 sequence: CASSHDRGRNTIYF. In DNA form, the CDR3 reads TGTGCCAGCAGCCACGACAGGGGCAGAAACACCATATATTTT. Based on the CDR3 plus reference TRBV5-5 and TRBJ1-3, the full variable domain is DAGVTQSPTHLIKTRGQQVTLRCSPISGHKSVSWYQQVLGQGPQFIFQYYEKEERGRGNFPDRFSARQFPNYSSELNVNALLLGDSALYLCASSHDRGRNTIYFGEGSWLTVV.

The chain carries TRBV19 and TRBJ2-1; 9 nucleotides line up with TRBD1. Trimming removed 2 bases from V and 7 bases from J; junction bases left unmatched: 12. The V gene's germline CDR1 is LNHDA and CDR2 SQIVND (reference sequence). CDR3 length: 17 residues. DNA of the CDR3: TGTGCCAGTAGTATAAATTTTGGGACAGGGAATATGAATGAGCAGTTCTTC. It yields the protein CASSINFGTGNMNEQFF.

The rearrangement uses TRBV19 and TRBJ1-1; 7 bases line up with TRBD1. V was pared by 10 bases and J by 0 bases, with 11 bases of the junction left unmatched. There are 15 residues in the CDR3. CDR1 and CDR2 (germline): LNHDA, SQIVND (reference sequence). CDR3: CATTRGQTMNTEAFF. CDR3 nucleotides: TGTGCCACTACGAGGGGACAGACGATGAACACTGAAGCTTTCTTT.

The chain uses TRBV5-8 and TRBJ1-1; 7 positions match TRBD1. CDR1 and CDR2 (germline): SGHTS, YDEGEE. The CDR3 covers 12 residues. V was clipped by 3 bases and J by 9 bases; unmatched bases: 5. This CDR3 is CASSYGQVKAFF. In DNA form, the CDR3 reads TGTGCCAGCAGCTACGGACAGGTCAAAGCTTTCTTT.

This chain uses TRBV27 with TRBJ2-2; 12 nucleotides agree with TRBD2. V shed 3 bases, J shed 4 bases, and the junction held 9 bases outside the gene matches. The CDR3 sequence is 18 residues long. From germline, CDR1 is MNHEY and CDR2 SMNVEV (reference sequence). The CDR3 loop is CASSLPLAGGLGTGELFF. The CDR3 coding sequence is TGTGCCAGCAGTTTGCCTCTAGCGGGGGGGCTCGGCACCGGGGAGCTGTTTTTT.

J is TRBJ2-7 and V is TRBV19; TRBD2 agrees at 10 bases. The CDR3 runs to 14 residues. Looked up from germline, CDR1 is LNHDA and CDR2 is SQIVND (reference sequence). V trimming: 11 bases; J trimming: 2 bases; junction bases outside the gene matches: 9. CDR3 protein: CAGCTSGVTYEQYF. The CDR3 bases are TGTGCCGGATGCACTAGCGGGGTAACCTACGAGCAGTACTTC. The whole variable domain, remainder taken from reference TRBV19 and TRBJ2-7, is DGGITQSPKYLFRKEGQNVTLSCEQNLNHDAMYWYRQDPGQGLRLIYYSQIVNDFQKGDIAEGYSVSREKKESFPLTVTSAQKNPTAFYLCAGCTSGVTYEQYFGPGTRLTVT.

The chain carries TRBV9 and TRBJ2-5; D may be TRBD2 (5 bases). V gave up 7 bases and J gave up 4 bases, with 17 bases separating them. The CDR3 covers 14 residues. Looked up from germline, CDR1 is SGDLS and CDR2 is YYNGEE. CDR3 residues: CASGSELVGETQYF. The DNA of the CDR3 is TGTGCCAGCGGCTCAGAACTAGTTGGAGAGACCCAGTACTTC.

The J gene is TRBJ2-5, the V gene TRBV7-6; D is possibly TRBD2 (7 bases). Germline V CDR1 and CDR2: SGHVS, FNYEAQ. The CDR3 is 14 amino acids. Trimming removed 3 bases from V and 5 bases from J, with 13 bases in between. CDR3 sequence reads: CASSLGGARETQYF. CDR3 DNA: TGTGCCAGCAGCTTGGGGGGGGCCCGCGAGACCCAGTACTTC. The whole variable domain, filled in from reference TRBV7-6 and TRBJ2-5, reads GAGVSQSPRYKVTKRGQDVALRCDPISGHVSLYWYRQALGQGPEFLTYFNYEAQQDKSGLPNDRFSAERPEGSISTLTIQRTEQRDSAMYRCASSLGGARETQYFGPGTRLLVL.

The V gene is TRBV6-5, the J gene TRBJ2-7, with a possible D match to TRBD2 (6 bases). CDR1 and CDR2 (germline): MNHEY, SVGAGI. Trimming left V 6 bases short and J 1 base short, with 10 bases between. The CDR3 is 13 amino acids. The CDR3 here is CASREGVSYEQYF. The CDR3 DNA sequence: TGTGCCAGCAGGGAGGGAGTTTCCTACGAGCAGTACTTC.

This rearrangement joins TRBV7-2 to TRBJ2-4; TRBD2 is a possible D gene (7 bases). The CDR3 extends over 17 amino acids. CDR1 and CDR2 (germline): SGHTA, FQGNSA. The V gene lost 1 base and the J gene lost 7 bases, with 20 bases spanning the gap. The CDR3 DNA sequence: TGTGCCAGCAGCTTAGGGATGGGGGGGCGGACAAGTAACATTCAGTACTTC. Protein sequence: CASSLGMGGRTSNIQYF.

Here the CDR3 DNA reads TGTGCCACCAGCAGAGCACGAGCGGGGGGCGTCGGTGAGCAGTTCTTC. It yields the protein CATSRARAGGVGEQFF. This chain joins TRBV15 and TRBJ2-1, with 9 bases that match TRBD2. Germline CDR1 reads LNHNV; CDR2 reads YYDKDF (reference sequence). V shed 1 base and J 9 bases; nucleotides not matched to a gene: 10. The CDR3 has 16 residues.

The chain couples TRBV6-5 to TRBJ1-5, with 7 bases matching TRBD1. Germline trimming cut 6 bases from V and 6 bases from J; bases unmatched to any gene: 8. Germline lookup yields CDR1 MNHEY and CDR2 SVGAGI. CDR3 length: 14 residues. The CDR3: CASSRQGRSQPQHF. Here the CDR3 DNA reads TGTGCCAGCAGCCGACAGGGAAGGAGTCAGCCCCAGCATTTT.

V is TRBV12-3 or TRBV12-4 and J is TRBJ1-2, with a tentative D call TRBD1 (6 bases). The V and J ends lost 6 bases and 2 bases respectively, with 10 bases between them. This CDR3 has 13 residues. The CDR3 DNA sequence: TGTGCCAGCAGCGGGACATCCAACTATGGCTACACCTTC. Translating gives CASSGTSNYGYTF.

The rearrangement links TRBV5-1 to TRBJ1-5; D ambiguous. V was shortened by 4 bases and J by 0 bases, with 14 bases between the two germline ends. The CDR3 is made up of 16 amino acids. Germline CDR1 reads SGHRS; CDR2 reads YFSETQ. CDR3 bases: TGCGCCAGCAGCCCACGACCGGCCGATAGCAATCAGCCCCAGCATTTT. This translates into CASSPRPADSNQPQHF.

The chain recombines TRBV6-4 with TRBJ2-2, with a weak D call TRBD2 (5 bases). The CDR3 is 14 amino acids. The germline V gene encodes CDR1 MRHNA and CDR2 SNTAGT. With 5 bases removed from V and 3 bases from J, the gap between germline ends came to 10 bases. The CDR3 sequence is CASSLDGDTGELFF. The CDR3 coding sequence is TGTGCCAGCAGTTTAGACGGGGACACCGGGGAGCTGTTTTTT.

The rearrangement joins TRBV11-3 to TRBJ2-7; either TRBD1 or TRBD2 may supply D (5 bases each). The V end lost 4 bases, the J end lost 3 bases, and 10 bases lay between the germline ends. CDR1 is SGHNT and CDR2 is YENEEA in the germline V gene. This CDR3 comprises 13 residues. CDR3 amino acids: CASSSGTLYEQYF. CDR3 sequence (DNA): TGTGCCAGCAGCTCCGGGACCCTCTACGAGCAGTACTTC. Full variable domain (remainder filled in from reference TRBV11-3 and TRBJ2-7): EAGVVQSPRYKIIEKKQPVAFWCNPISGHNTLYWYLQNLGQGPELLIRYENEEAVDDSQLPKDRFSAERLKGVDSTLKIQPAELGDSAVYLCASSSGTLYEQYFGPGTRLTVT.